This entry lists 21 T cell receptor beta chains sequenced from one sample in a study of human T cells and chemical hapten exposure. TCRdb itself ran the RACE reads through MiXCR, one entry per CDR3 protein. The sample has approximately 81,000 distinct CDR3 sequences, about 9% seen once. Indicated time point: healthy volunteer bleed at 6 weeks. The authors' total RNA extraction used unfractionated whole blood. The sample taken for sequencing was whole blood. Receptors were obtained from a male donor in good health. Some clones in this sample may be carry-over from other donors' samples.

There are many counts of this clonotype. CDR3: CSADTGGLRRGYTF. CDR3 coding DNA: TGCAGTGCTGATACGGGGGGGTTACGGAGAGGCTACACCTTC. The J gene is TRBJ1-2, the V gene TRBV20-1; D might be TRBD1 (5 bases). There are 14 residues in the CDR3. Germline V gene sequence: CDR1 DFQATT, CDR2 SNEGSKA (reference sequence). The V end lost 5 bases, the J end lost 8 bases, and 21 bases lay between the germline ends.

The sample holds a few counts of this clonotype. The chain carries TRBV4-2 and TRBJ2-4; D not certain. CDR3 length: 16 residues. V lost 1 base and J lost 0, with 10 bases in between. Germline CDR1 and CDR2: LGHNA and YNFKEQ. The CDR3, as DNA: TGTGCCAGCAGCCAAGCGGTGCTTATAGCCAAAAACATTCAGTACTTC. It is translated as CASSQAVLIAKNIQYF.

This clonotype was seen only a few times. The chain's CDR3 is CASSYGDRDAPTEQYF. CDR3 bases: TGTGCCAGCAGTTACGGGGACAGGGACGCTCCTACGGAGCAGTACTTC. The V call is TRBV6-5, the J call TRBJ2-7, with 9 bases that match TRBD1. CDR3 length: 16 residues. The V segment lost 2 bases and the J segment 7 bases; nucleotides outside the gene matches: 12. Germline CDR1 MNHEY, CDR2 SVGAGI.

The table lists this clonotype with many counts. J is TRBJ2-5 and V is TRBV13; 9 bases are a match to TRBD2. Germline V gene lookup returns CDR1 PRHDT and CDR2 FYEKMQ (reference sequence). V gave up 5 bases and J gave up 4 bases; unmatched junction bases: 11. The length of the CDR3 is 16 residues. The CDR3 nucleotides read TGTGCCAGCAGCCAGACGCGGCGGGAGGGCCGAGAGACCCAGTACTTC. Amino acid sequence: CASSQTRREGRETQYF.

This clonotype was seen only a few times. The chain couples TRBV12-5 to TRBJ2-2; 8 bases are shared with TRBD2. Germline-derived CDR1 and CDR2 are LGHNT and FRNRAP. The ends lost 6 bases at V and 2 bases at J; junction bases unmatched: 11. The CDR3 runs 17 residues. This CDR3 is CASGQSGRGDNTGELFF. The CDR3 coding sequence is TGTGCTAGTGGCCAGTCGGGGCGGGGGGATAACACCGGGGAGCTGTTTTTT.

This clonotype appeared a few times. The chain recombines TRBV27 with TRBJ1-5, with 10 bases identical to TRBD1. Germline V gives CDR1 MNHEY, CDR2 SMNVEV (reference sequence). V was clipped by 4 bases and J by 5 bases; unmatched bases: 5. The CDR3 is 15 residues long. In DNA form, the CDR3 reads TGTGCCAGCAGTTCAGGGGACAGGGGATATCAGCCCCAGCATTTT. Its protein is CASSSGDRGYQPQHF.

This clonotype has more than one count but fewer than ten. The chain is built from TRBV2 and TRBJ2-7, with D possibly being TRBD1 (6 bases). Deletions cut 6 bases from V and 1 base from J, with 16 bases between. CDR3 length equals 15 residues. CDR1 is SNHLY and CDR2 is FYNNEI in the germline V gene. The CDR3 here is CASRLQGPLSYEQYF. CDR3 nucleotide sequence: TGTGCCAGCAGATTACAGGGCCCCCTTTCCTACGAGCAGTACTTC.

This clonotype was recorded many times. This rearrangement joins TRBV7-2 to TRBJ1-4, with a weak D call TRBD1 (5 bases). The CDR3 contains 16 residues. From germline, CDR1 is SGHTA and CDR2 FQGNSA. The V end lost 5 bases, the J end lost 4 bases, and 17 bases lay between the germline ends. DNA of the CDR3: TGTGCCAGCAGCCCCCCGGGCAGGGAGATTAATGAAAAACTGTTTTTT. Residues: CASSPPGREINEKLFF.

This clonotype was observed a few times. The chain has TRBV2 and TRBJ1-4; D not certain. Per the germline V gene, CDR1 is SNHLY and CDR2 is FYNNEI. V was shortened by 1 base and J by 5 bases, with 8 bases between the two germline ends. This CDR3 comprises 14 residues. As DNA, the CDR3 is TGTGCCAGCAGTGAAGGGCGAGCAAATGAAAAACTGTTTTTT. Amino acids: CASSEGRANEKLFF.

This clonotype showed up just a few times. V is TRBV3-1 and J is TRBJ2-3; tentatively, D is TRBD1 or TRBD2 (5 bases each). Trimming pared 0 bases from V and 0 bases from J, leaving 10 bases between. Germline lookup yields CDR1 LGHDT and CDR2 YNNKEL (reference sequence). This CDR3 has 16 amino acids. CDR3 bases: TGTGCCAGCAGCCAAGATCGGGGCCGCAGCACAGATACGCAGTATTTT. This translates into CASSQDRGRSTDTQYF.

J is TRBJ2-1 and V is TRBV12-5; perhaps TRBD1 as D (6 bases). The CDR3 is made up of 15 amino acids. The ends were cut back, 7 bases at V and 2 bases at J, with 15 bases in the middle. The germline CDR1 and CDR2 sequences are LGHNT and FRNRAP. The CDR3 coding sequence is TGTGCTAGTGTTAACGACAGGAATACCTACAATGAGCAGTTCTTC. Protein: CASVNDRNTYNEQFF. Drawing the rest from reference TRBV12-5 and TRBJ2-1, the complete variable domain is DARVTQTPRHKVTEMGQEVTMRCQPILGHNTVFWYRQTMMQGLELLAYFRNRAPLDDSGMPKDRFSAEMPDATLATLKIQPSEPRDSAVYFCASVNDRNTYNEQFFGPGTRLTVL.

This chain links TRBV12-3 or TRBV12-4 with TRBJ2-3, with 9 bases aligning to TRBD1. CDR3 length equals 18 residues. V dropped 5 bases and J dropped 0; count of bases not matched to a gene: 12. The CDR3 here is CASSRTGTGRSSTDTQYF. The CDR3 DNA reads TGTGCCAGCAGTCGTACCGGGACAGGGCGCTCTAGCACAGATACGCAGTATTTT.

This clonotype was detected many times. V usage is TRBV6-5 and J usage is TRBJ2-3; D gene uncertain. From germline, CDR1 is MNHEY and CDR2 SVGAGI. This CDR3 has 13 amino acids. The V and J ends lost 5 bases and 3 bases respectively, with 9 bases between them. The CDR3 DNA sequence: TGTGCCAGCAGTCCCAGGACGACAGATACGCAGTATTTT. Protein product: CASSPRTTDTQYF.

The V gene is TRBV29-1, the J gene TRBJ1-1; 8 nucleotides line up with TRBD1. Trimming at V came to 4 bases and at J to 4 bases, leaving 5 bases not matched to a gene. The CDR3 runs 13 residues. CDR1 SQVTM and CDR2 ANQGSEA come from the germline V gene. The CDR3 reads CSVGTGLATEAFF. CDR3 bases: TGCAGCGTTGGGACAGGGCTCGCCACTGAAGCTTTCTTT.

The chain is built from TRBV4-2 and TRBJ2-7; 7 positions match TRBD1. Trimming removed 3 bases from V and 2 bases from J; junction bases left unmatched: 7. CDR1 and CDR2 from the germline V gene are LGHNA and YNFKEQ. The CDR3 has 15 amino acids. The CDR3 region is CASSHLGTETYEQYF. The CDR3 bases are TGTGCCAGCAGCCACCTCGGGACAGAGACCTACGAGCAGTACTTC.

This clonotype was recorded a few times. The chain links TRBV6-2 or TRBV6-3 to TRBJ2-5; possibly TRBD1 for D (5 bases). Looked up from germline, CDR1 is MNHEY and CDR2 is SVGEGT. The CDR3 totals 16 residues. V gave up 2 bases and J gave up 5 bases, with 18 bases separating them. CDR3 nucleotides: TGTGCCAGCAGTTACAAATGGTCAGGGCAGTCTGAGACCCAGTACTTC. Protein product: CASSYKWSGQSETQYF.

This chain links TRBV20-1 with TRBJ1-6, with 11 bases matching TRBD1. Per the germline V gene, CDR1 is DFQATT and CDR2 is SNEGSKA (reference sequence). The CDR3 has 18 amino acids. V lost 1 base and J lost 2; bases outside the gene matches: 7. In nucleotides, the CDR3 is TGCAGTGCTAGAGGTGGACAGGGGGCTTTGGCCTATAATTCACCCCTCCACTTT. Translating gives CSARGGQGALAYNSPLHF.

This clonotype has at least ten counts. The J gene is TRBJ1-1, the V gene TRBV6-2 or TRBV6-3; 8 bases map to TRBD1. The germline CDR1 and CDR2 sequences are MNHEY and SVGEGT. The CDR3 is made up of 13 amino acids. V trimming: 6 bases; J trimming: 7 bases; junction bases outside the gene matches: 7. As DNA, the CDR3 is TGTGCCAGCAGAAACGGACAGGGAGGTGAAGCTTTCTTT. Protein: CASRNGQGGEAFF.

This clonotype has a handful of counts. V usage is TRBV10-3 and J usage is TRBJ2-3; TRBD2 aligns across 7 bases. J lost 13 bases, V lost 0 bases, and 4 bases had no gene match. This CDR3 comprises 12 residues. Per the germline V gene, CDR1 is ENHRY and CDR2 is SYGVKD. CDR3 amino acids: CAISESSGGEYF. CDR3 sequence (DNA): TGTGCCATCAGTGAGTCGTCGGGGGGAGAGTATTTT.

The genes are TRBV13 and TRBJ1-3, with D perhaps TRBD1 (6 bases). Trimming removed 2 bases at V and 0 bases at J, with 8 bases between. This CDR3 comprises 15 residues. Germline V CDR1 and CDR2: PRHDT, FYEKMQ (reference sequence). The CDR3 here is CASSLTDSSGNTIYF. CDR3 bases: TGTGCCAGCAGCTTAACGGACAGCTCTGGAAACACCATATATTTT.

This clonotype showed up many times. The chain recombines TRBV7-2 with TRBJ1-1; tentatively, D is TRBD1 (5 bases). The CDR3 is 14 amino acids. V lost 1 base and J lost 7, with 13 bases in between. The germline CDR1 and CDR2 sequences are SGHTA and FQGNSA. The CDR3 DNA is TGTGCCAGCAGCTTAGTTGTCAGGGCTAATGAAGCTTTCTTT. This translates into CASSLVVRANEAFF.